This T cell receptor (beta chain) was identified during a study of cytomegalovirus exposure and HLA in healthy donors. Findings and limits, study-wide: In a later analysis, CMV-associated beta chains were mostly HLA-associated, it appeared.

The germline V gene has CDR1 MGHRA and CDR2 YSYEKL. The CDR3 extends over 14 amino acids. Trimming stripped 3 bases from V and 4 bases from J, with 12 bases between. The PCR made use of 60 Vbeta and 13 Jbeta primers. The table came from immunoSEQ multiplex PCR; TCRdb's copy has only in-frame clones and leaves some out. The table lists 130,000 to 150,000 clones, 64% of them singletons, with 2.5% to 3.5% in the top ten. The sample holds a few counts of this clone. Antigen unknown. This clonotype was obtained from a woman younger than 45 in good health and CMV-seropositive. The chain is built from TRBV4-1 and TRBJ1-1, with D perhaps TRBD1 (5 bases). Material for sequencing was PBMCs. The CDR3 loop reads CASSHPTGGTEAFF. CDR3 DNA sequence: TGCGCCAGCAGCCACCCAACCGGGGGCACTGAAGCTTTCTTT.